This passage covers 8 T cell receptor beta chains from one sample sequenced in a study of blood T cell repertoires in COVID-19. TCRdb's table, derived via immunoSEQ multiplex PCR, lists solely in-frame clones and lacks some. This sample has 14,000 to 15,000 clones, with approximately 92% found just once. The sequencing sample was made of peripheral blood. Source of these receptors: a human donor with active COVID-19. The donor label of this sample is uncertain.

This chain connects TRBV5-1 to TRBJ2-3, with D tentatively TRBD2 (5 bases). This CDR3 comprises 13 residues. Germline loops: CDR1 SGHRS, CDR2 YFSETQ. Trimming took off 4 bases at V and 3 bases at J, with 9 bases between the two ends. This CDR3 reads CASSGGNTDTQYF. The CDR3 DNA is TGCGCCAGCAGCGGAGGAAATACAGATACGCAGTATTTT.

CDR3 bases: TGCGCCAGCAGCACAGGGGGCAGGATTAGTGGCTACACCTTC. Its protein is CASSTGGRISGYTF. The gene calls are TRBV5-1 and TRBJ1-2; 9 bases are shared with TRBD1. The germline CDR1 and CDR2 sequences are SGHRS and YFSETQ. The CDR3 is made up of 14 amino acids. With 4 bases clipped from V and 7 bases from J, the junction kept 8 bases outside the gene matches.

The chain couples TRBV11-2 to TRBJ1-3; 8 positions match TRBD1. The CDR3 has 16 residues. Per the germline V gene, CDR1 is SGHAT and CDR2 is FQNNGV. V lost 4 bases, J lost 0 bases, and 5 bases stayed unmatched. The CDR3 loop is CASSSRGQLSGNTIYF. DNA of the CDR3: TGTGCCAGCAGCTCCAGGGGGCAACTCTCTGGAAACACCATATATTTT.

The chain has TRBV28 and TRBJ2-2; tentatively, D is TRBD2 (7 bases). The CDR3 has 15 residues. The V end was cut by 2 bases, the J end by 7 bases, with 14 bases between. Germline V lookup: CDR1 MDHEN, CDR2 SYDVKM. For the CDR3, the DNA is TGTGCCAGCAGTTTAAGGGGGAGGGGAATCGGGGAGCTGTTTTTT. It yields the protein CASSLRGRGIGELFF.

The CDR3 is CASSFPRDRGQETQYF. The CDR3 nucleotides are TGTGCCAGCAGTTTCCCCCGGGACAGGGGGCAAGAGACCCAGTACTTC. The V and J genes are TRBV28 and TRBJ2-5; TRBD1 matches at 11 bases. Germline values: CDR1 MDHEN, CDR2 SYDVKM. The CDR3 consists of 16 residues. The trim removed 3 bases at V and 2 bases at J, leaving 5 bases unmatched.

This sequence joins TRBV4-3 and TRBJ2-2; 7 bases agree with TRBD1. This CDR3 contains 14 residues. V was clipped by 5 bases and J by 4 bases; unmatched bases: 4. The germline V gene encodes CDR1 LGHNA and CDR2 YSLEER. The CDR3 sequence is CASSKTGSTGELFF. CDR3 sequence (DNA): TGCGCCAGCAGCAAGACAGGGAGCACCGGGGAGCTGTTTTTT.

V and J are TRBV4-1 and TRBJ2-7, with D perhaps TRBD2 (6 bases). Trimming removed 4 bases from V and 3 bases from J, with 13 bases in between. CDR3 length equals 14 residues. Germline CDR1 is MGHRA and CDR2 is YSYEKL. The CDR3: CASSLTSRDYEQYF. CDR3 sequence (DNA): TGCGCCAGCAGCCTCACTAGCAGAGACTACGAGCAGTACTTC.

The V gene is TRBV5-1, the J gene TRBJ2-7, with a tentative D call TRBD1 (5 bases). CDR3 length: 16 residues. The V end lost 4 bases, the J end lost 2 bases, and 19 bases lay between the germline ends. CDR1 and CDR2 from the germline V gene are SGHRS and YFSETQ. CDR3 DNA: TGCGCCAGCAGCATCCCCCTCGACAGACCAACCTACGAGCAGTACTTC. This translates into CASSIPLDRPTYEQYF.